These T cell receptor beta chains were read from a single sample in a study of cytomegalovirus exposure and HLA in healthy donors. The repertoire was sequenced with immunoSEQ multiplex PCR; TCRdb's copy has only in-frame clones and lacks some. The repertoire holds around 100,000 clones, with roughly 82% as singletons. The sequencing sample was made of PBMCs. The receptors here all came from a man younger than 40 in good health and CMV-seropositive. Both conserved end residues are part of each CDR3. A D gene is named only where the DNA matches it firmly. Some rows mark clone size as missing; the rest say once, few, many or name a class of expanded clone.

v_gene: TRBV19; j_gene: TRBJ1-5; abundance: once; d_gene: TRBD1; CDR3aa: CASRTGGASNQPQHF; CDR3nt: TGTGCCAGTAGGACAGGGGGCGCTTCCAATCAGCCCCAGCATTTT
v_gene: TRBV28; j_gene: TRBJ2-7; abundance: NA; d_gene: NA; CDR3aa: CASTESSYEQYF; CDR3nt: TGTGCCAGCACTGAGAGCTCCTACGAGCAGTACTTC
v_gene: TRBV6-1; j_gene: TRBJ1-5; abundance: few; d_gene: NA; CDR3aa: CASSEPGQPQHF; CDR3nt: TGTGCCAGCAGTGAGCCGGGACAACCCCAGCATTTT
v_gene: TRBV4-3; j_gene: TRBJ2-5; abundance: NA; d_gene: TRBD2; CDR3aa: CASSQVQTGGETQYF; CDR3nt: TGCGCCAGCAGCCAAGTACAGACGGGGGGGGAGACCCAGTACTTC
v_gene: TRBV5-1; j_gene: TRBJ2-7; abundance: NA; d_gene: TRBD2; CDR3aa: CASSFLAGGPDEQYF; CDR3nt: TGCGCCAGCAGCTTCTTGGCGGGAGGGCCCGACGAGCAGTACTTC
v_gene: TRBV6-5; j_gene: TRBJ1-2; abundance: once; d_gene: TRBD1; CDR3aa: CASSYSGQGNFYGYTF; CDR3nt: TGTGCCAGCAGTTACTCGGGACAGGGGAATTTTTATGGCTACACCTTC
v_gene: TRBV19; j_gene: TRBJ2-1; abundance: NA; d_gene: TRBD2; CDR3aa: CASSIPSGRRFGASNEQFF; CDR3nt: TGTGCCAGTAGTATTCCTAGCGGGAGAAGGTTCGGGGCCTCCAATGAGCAGTTCTTC
v_gene: TRBV6-1; j_gene: TRBJ1-2; abundance: NA; d_gene: NA; CDR3aa: CASSSGGIIDYGYTF; CDR3nt: TGTGCCAGCTCCTCGGGGGGGATTATAGACTATGGCTACACCTTC
v_gene: TRBV19; j_gene: TRBJ2-7; abundance: NA; d_gene: NA; CDR3aa: CASSTGTSYEQYF; CDR3nt: TGTGCCAGTAGTACCGGGACATCCTACGAGCAGTACTTC
v_gene: TRBV27; j_gene: TRBJ2-1; abundance: NA; d_gene: TRBD2; CDR3aa: CASTPSLAGASYNEQFF; CDR3nt: TGTGCCAGCACCCCTTCCTTAGCGGGAGCCTCCTACAATGAGCAGTTCTTC
v_gene: TRBV10-2; j_gene: TRBJ2-7; abundance: NA; d_gene: NA; CDR3aa: CASSADRIYEQYF; CDR3nt: TGCGCCAGCAGCGCTGACAGGATCTACGAGCAGTACTTC
v_gene: TRBV7-6; j_gene: TRBJ1-5; abundance: NA; d_gene: NA; CDR3aa: CASSFQASQPQHF; CDR3nt: TGTGCCAGCAGCTTCCAGGCAAGTCAGCCCCAGCATTTT
v_gene: TRBV28; j_gene: TRBJ2-7; abundance: NA; d_gene: NA; CDR3aa: CASSAPGNVPLEAYEQYF; CDR3nt: TGTGCCAGCAGCGCCCCGGGAAACGTTCCCCTCGAGGCCTACGAGCAGTACTTC
v_gene: TRBV15; j_gene: TRBJ1-4; abundance: few; d_gene: NA; CDR3aa: CATSRGTGFRLFF; CDR3nt: TGTGCCACCAGCAGAGGAACAGGATTTCGCCTGTTTTTT
v_gene: TRBV6-5; j_gene: TRBJ2-1; abundance: NA; d_gene: NA; CDR3aa: CASSFGANYNEQFF; CDR3nt: TGTGCCAGCAGTTTTGGGGCGAATTACAATGAGCAGTTCTTC
v_gene: TRBV28; j_gene: TRBJ2-1; abundance: NA; d_gene: NA; CDR3aa: CASRTTDNEQFF; CDR3nt: TGTGCCAGCAGAACAACAGACAATGAGCAGTTCTTC
v_gene: TRBV10-3; j_gene: TRBJ2-1; abundance: NA; d_gene: TRBD2; CDR3aa: CAISEAGGYNEQFF; CDR3nt: TGTGCCATCAGTGAAGCGGGAGGGTACAATGAGCAGTTCTTC
v_gene: TRBV27; j_gene: TRBJ2-2; abundance: NA; d_gene: NA; CDR3aa: CASRGEGELFF; CDR3nt: TGTGCCAGCCGCGGAGAGGGGGAGCTGTTTTTT
v_gene: TRBV4-3; j_gene: TRBJ2-1; abundance: NA; d_gene: TRBD2; CDR3aa: CASSQEYRREGEQFF; CDR3nt: TGCGCCAGCAGCCAAGAGTATAGAAGGGAGGGAGAGCAGTTCTTC
v_gene: TRBV18; j_gene: TRBJ2-7; abundance: NA; d_gene: NA; CDR3aa: CASSPNSYEQYF; CDR3nt: TGTGCCAGCTCACCGAATAGCTACGAGCAGTACTTC
v_gene: TRBV10-3; j_gene: TRBJ2-1; abundance: NA; d_gene: TRBD2; CDR3aa: CATRGSAGDYEQFF; CDR3nt: TGTGCCACCCGAGGATCAGCGGGAGATTATGAGCAGTTCTTC
v_gene: TRBV14; j_gene: TRBJ2-7; abundance: few; d_gene: TRBD2; CDR3aa: CASSQRAGGPVYEQYF; CDR3nt: TGTGCCAGCAGCCAGAGAGCGGGAGGGCCTGTTTACGAGCAGTACTTC
v_gene: TRBV7-2; j_gene: TRBJ1-2; abundance: NA; d_gene: TRBD1; CDR3aa: CASSIQSRAGGTGYGYTF; CDR3nt: TGTGCCAGCAGCATACAATCCCGGGCAGGGGGCACGGGCTATGGCTACACCTTC
v_gene: TRBV9; j_gene: TRBJ2-1; abundance: NA; d_gene: TRBD2; CDR3aa: CASSGGLAGAYNEQFF; CDR3nt: TGTGCCAGCAGCGGAGGACTAGCGGGAGCTTACAATGAGCAGTTCTTC
v_gene: TRBV2; j_gene: TRBJ2-1; abundance: NA; d_gene: TRBD1; CDR3aa: CAIAGGVDEQFF; CDR3nt: TGTGCCATCGCAGGGGGAGTCGATGAGCAGTTCTTC
v_gene: TRBV28; j_gene: TRBJ1-6; abundance: NA; d_gene: NA; CDR3aa: CASSPTGFGNNSPLHF; CDR3nt: TGTGCCAGCAGTCCTACGGGGTTCGGTAATAATTCACCCCTCCACTTT
v_gene: TRBV4-3; j_gene: TRBJ2-7; abundance: NA; d_gene: TRBD1; CDR3aa: CASSQESVLDRGFYEQYF; CDR3nt: TGCGCCAGCAGCCAAGAGTCGGTTTTGGACAGGGGATTCTACGAGCAGTACTTC
v_gene: TRBV7-9; j_gene: TRBJ2-7; abundance: NA; d_gene: NA; CDR3aa: CSSSLDSYEQYF; CDR3nt: TGTTCCAGCAGCTTGGACAGCTACGAGCAGTACTTC
v_gene: TRBV15; j_gene: TRBJ2-7; abundance: NA; d_gene: TRBD2; CDR3aa: CATSRGGLAAEQYF; CDR3nt: TGTGCCACCAGCAGGGGGGGACTAGCTGCCGAGCAGTACTTC
v_gene: TRBV28; j_gene: TRBJ2-1; abundance: once; d_gene: NA; CDR3aa: CASTPGRWTAHVSYNEQFF; CDR3nt: TGTGCCAGCACCCCAGGCCGTTGGACAGCCCATGTCTCCTACAATGAGCAGTTCTTC
v_gene: TRBV30; j_gene: TRBJ1-4; abundance: few; d_gene: NA; CDR3aa: CAWLRDWDEKLFF; CDR3nt: TGTGCCTGGCTCCGGGACTGGGATGAAAAACTGTTTTTT
v_gene: TRBV25-1; j_gene: TRBJ2-5; abundance: NA; d_gene: TRBD1; CDR3aa: CASSDYRGQETQYF; CDR3nt: TGTGCCAGCAGTGATTACAGGGGCCAAGAGACCCAGTACTTC
v_gene: TRBV7-2; j_gene: TRBJ2-5; abundance: NA; d_gene: TRBD2; CDR3aa: CASRDVAGGETQYF; CDR3nt: TGTGCCAGCCGCGATGTAGCGGGGGGAGAGACCCAGTACTTC
v_gene: TRBV29-1; j_gene: TRBJ1-1; abundance: NA; d_gene: NA; CDR3aa: CSVDSGMNTEAFF; CDR3nt: TGCAGCGTTGACTCAGGGATGAACACTGAAGCTTTCTTT
v_gene: TRBV4-3; j_gene: TRBJ1-3; abundance: NA; d_gene: NA; CDR3aa: CASSQDTGVAGNTIYF; CDR3nt: TGCGCCAGCAGCCAAGATACGGGGGTTGCTGGAAACACCATATATTTT
v_gene: TRBV29-1; j_gene: TRBJ2-1; abundance: NA; d_gene: TRBD2; CDR3aa: CSAGLAGEHEQFF; CDR3nt: TGCAGCGCGGGACTGGCGGGAGAACATGAGCAGTTCTTC
v_gene: TRBV27; j_gene: TRBJ2-7; abundance: NA; d_gene: NA; CDR3aa: CASSLVSGNTYEQYF; CDR3nt: TGTGCCAGCAGTTTAGTTTCAGGGAACACCTACGAGCAGTACTTC
v_gene: TRBV28; j_gene: TRBJ2-2; abundance: NA; d_gene: TRBD1; CDR3aa: CASSRSGTGTGELFF; CDR3nt: TGTGCCAGCAGTCGCTCCGGGACAGGGACCGGGGAGCTGTTTTTT
v_gene: TRBV5-1; j_gene: TRBJ2-5; abundance: NA; d_gene: NA; CDR3aa: CASSLDSLQETQYF; CDR3nt: TGCGCCAGCAGCCTGGACTCCCTCCAAGAGACCCAGTACTTC
v_gene: TRBV25-1; j_gene: TRBJ2-3; abundance: NA; d_gene: TRBD2; CDR3aa: CASSEYVGGRTDTQYF; CDR3nt: TGTGCCAGCAGTGAATACGTTGGCGGGAGGACAGATACGCAGTATTTT
v_gene: TRBV19; j_gene: TRBJ2-7; abundance: NA; d_gene: NA; CDR3aa: CASSIATGTLYEQYF; CDR3nt: TGTGCCAGTAGTATAGCTACCGGGACACTTTACGAGCAGTACTTC
v_gene: TRBV19; j_gene: TRBJ1-6; abundance: NA; d_gene: NA; CDR3aa: CASSTRDSNSPLHF; CDR3nt: TGTGCCAGTAGTACCCGGGACTCCAATTCACCCCTCCACTTT
v_gene: TRBV19; j_gene: TRBJ2-7; abundance: NA; d_gene: NA; CDR3aa: CASSRADKSSYEQYF; CDR3nt: TGTGCCAGTAGTCGTGCGGACAAGAGCTCCTACGAGCAGTACTTC
v_gene: TRBV7-6; j_gene: TRBJ2-5; abundance: NA; d_gene: NA; CDR3aa: CASSLGGSSGKTQYF; CDR3nt: TGTGCCAGCAGCCTCGGGGGTTCCTCGGGGAAGACCCAGTACTTC
v_gene: TRBV11-2; j_gene: TRBJ1-1; abundance: once; d_gene: NA; CDR3aa: CASSLDLGVFHTEAFF; CDR3nt: TGTGCCAGCAGCTTAGATCTAGGCGTTTTTCACACTGAAGCTTTCTTT
v_gene: TRBV18; j_gene: TRBJ2-3; abundance: NA; d_gene: NA; CDR3aa: CASSPIAGGGTDTQYF; CDR3nt: TGTGCCAGCTCACCCATTGCAGGTGGGGGGACAGATACGCAGTATTTT
v_gene: TRBV7-2; j_gene: TRBJ2-7; abundance: NA; d_gene: TRBD2; CDR3aa: CASSRGRAYSYEQYF; CDR3nt: TGTGCCAGCAGCCGAGGGAGGGCATACTCCTACGAGCAGTACTTC
v_gene: TRBV9; j_gene: TRBJ1-1; abundance: NA; d_gene: TRBD1; CDR3aa: CASSVTGTANTEAFF; CDR3nt: TGTGCCAGCAGCGTCACCGGGACAGCGAACACTGAAGCTTTCTTT
v_gene: TRBV7-6; j_gene: TRBJ2-5; abundance: NA; d_gene: TRBD1; CDR3aa: CASSYNGQGGETQYF; CDR3nt: TGTGCCAGCAGCTACAACGGACAGGGGGGGGAGACCCAGTACTTC
v_gene: TRBV19; j_gene: TRBJ1-4; abundance: NA; d_gene: TRBD1; CDR3aa: CASSMGQPNEKLFF; CDR3nt: TGTGCCAGTAGTATGGGACAGCCTAATGAAAAACTGTTTTTT
v_gene: TRBV5-8; j_gene: TRBJ2-1; abundance: NA; d_gene: TRBD2; CDR3aa: CASNAGAERPYNEQFF; CDR3nt: TGTGCCAGCAACGCGGGAGCGGAACGACCTTACAATGAGCAGTTCTTC
v_gene: TRBV7-6; j_gene: TRBJ2-3; abundance: NA; d_gene: TRBD1; CDR3aa: CASSLETGLFGTDTQYF; CDR3nt: TGTGCCAGCAGCTTGGAGACAGGGTTATTTGGGACAGATACGCAGTATTTT
v_gene: TRBV5-1; j_gene: TRBJ1-6; abundance: NA; d_gene: NA; CDR3aa: CASSDDSEYNSPLHF; CDR3nt: TGCGCCAGCAGCGACGACAGCGAGTATAATTCACCCCTCCACTTT
v_gene: TRBV7-2; j_gene: TRBJ2-1; abundance: NA; d_gene: TRBD1; CDR3aa: CASSTWDRRRNEQFF; CDR3nt: TGTGCCAGCAGCACCTGGGACAGGAGGAGGAATGAGCAGTTCTTC
v_gene: TRBV28; j_gene: TRBJ2-3; abundance: NA; d_gene: TRBD2; CDR3aa: CASSLPSGVYTDTQYF; CDR3nt: TGTGCCAGCAGTTTGCCTAGCGGGGTGTACACAGATACGCAGTATTTT
v_gene: TRBV18; j_gene: TRBJ1-5; abundance: few; d_gene: NA; CDR3aa: CASSPGQTNQPQHF; CDR3nt: TGTGCCAGCTCACCCGGACAGACAAATCAGCCCCAGCATTTT
v_gene: TRBV28; j_gene: TRBJ2-5; abundance: NA; d_gene: NA; CDR3aa: CASSLSQGRGETQYF; CDR3nt: TGTGCCAGCAGTTTAAGTCAGGGGAGGGGTGAGACCCAGTACTTC
v_gene: TRBV28; j_gene: TRBJ2-5; abundance: NA; d_gene: NA; CDR3aa: CASSSPGETQYF; CDR3nt: TGTGCCAGCAGTTCCCCCGGGGAGACCCAGTACTTC
v_gene: TRBV27; j_gene: TRBJ1-2; abundance: once; d_gene: NA; CDR3aa: CASRFEGGDGYTF; CDR3nt: TGTGCCAGCAGGTTTGAAGGGGGGGATGGCTACACCTTC
v_gene: TRBV6-5; j_gene: TRBJ1-1; abundance: NA; d_gene: NA; CDR3aa: CASRLTELNTEAFF; CDR3nt: TGTGCCAGCAGGTTGACAGAATTGAACACTGAAGCTTTCTTT